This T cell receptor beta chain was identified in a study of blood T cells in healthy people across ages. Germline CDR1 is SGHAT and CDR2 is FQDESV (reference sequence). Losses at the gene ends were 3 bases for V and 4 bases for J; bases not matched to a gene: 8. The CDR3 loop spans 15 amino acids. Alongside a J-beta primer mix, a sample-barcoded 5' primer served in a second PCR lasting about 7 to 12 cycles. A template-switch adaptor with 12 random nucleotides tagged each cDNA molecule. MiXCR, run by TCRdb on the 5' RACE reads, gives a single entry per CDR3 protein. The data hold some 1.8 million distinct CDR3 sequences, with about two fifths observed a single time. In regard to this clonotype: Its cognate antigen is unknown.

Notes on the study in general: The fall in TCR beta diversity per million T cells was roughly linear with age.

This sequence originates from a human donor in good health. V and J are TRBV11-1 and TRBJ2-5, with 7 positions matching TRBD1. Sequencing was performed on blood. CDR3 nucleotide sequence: TGTGCCAGCAGCTTTGAGGGGGCGCTTTCAGAGACCCAGTACTTC. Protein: CASSFEGALSETQYF.